The 17 T cell receptor beta chains presented below share a single source sample, sequenced in a study of T cells after posttransplantation cyclophosphamide. Method: immunoSEQ multiplex PCR; TCRdb's copy keeps in-frame clones and lacks some. The sample contains about 38,000 clones, none of them singletons. What was sequenced was PBMCs. The receptors were sampled from a man in his thirties or forties in good health and a related stem cell transplant donor.

This clone has just a few counts. The chain carries TRBV28 and TRBJ1-2; D gene uncertain. Germline CDR1 and CDR2: MDHEN and SYDVKM. The CDR3 runs to 13 residues. V was shortened by 2 bases and J by 2 bases, with 6 bases between the two germline ends. CDR3 loop: CASSLPRNYGYTF. The CDR3 nucleotides read TGTGCCAGCAGTTTACCCCGGAACTATGGCTACACCTTC.

This clone was counted many times. The chain joins TRBV18 to TRBJ1-1, with TRBD1 identical over 7 bases. This CDR3 spans 13 amino acids. CDR1 and CDR2 (germline): KGHSH, LQKENI. The J segment lost 4 bases and the V segment lost 5 bases, leaving 4 bases of the junction unmatched. The CDR3 reads CASSGNRGTEAFF. The DNA of the CDR3 is TGTGCCAGCTCAGGGAACAGGGGCACTGAAGCTTTCTTT.

The chain has TRBV7-2 and TRBJ1-5; TRBD1 aligns across 7 bases. CDR1 and CDR2 (germline): SGHTA, FQGNSA. Trimming removed 3 bases from V and 6 bases from J; junction bases left unmatched: 11. This CDR3 is 16 amino acids long. The CDR3: CASSLEGANTIQPQHF. DNA for the CDR3: TGTGCCAGCAGCTTGGAGGGGGCCAATACTATTCAGCCCCAGCATTTT.

The V and J genes are TRBV7-9 and TRBJ2-7; no clear D gene. Germline loops: CDR1 SEHNR, CDR2 FQNEAQ (reference sequence). V was clipped by 5 bases and J by 0 bases, with 8 bases between them. This CDR3 has 13 residues. Here the CDR3 DNA reads TGTGCCAGCAGCCGCGACAACTCCTACGAGCAGTACTTC. This gives the protein CASSRDNSYEQYF.

This chain links TRBV6-5 with TRBJ2-3; 8 bases align to TRBD2. Germline V lookup: CDR1 MNHEY, CDR2 SVGAGI. V lost 10 bases and J lost 4; bases outside the gene matches: 7. This CDR3 spans 13 amino acids. In DNA, the CDR3 is TGTGCCACCCGTCGGGGGGGCCCAGATACGCAGTATTTT. Translation: CATRRGGPDTQYF.

This clone was observed many times. The chain has TRBV10-2 and TRBJ1-1; unclear D gene. V dropped 7 bases and J dropped 0 bases, with 9 bases sitting between them. The CDR3 consists of 13 residues. Germline CDR1 is WSHSY and CDR2 is SAAADI. The CDR3 reads CASTTGLNTEAFF. The CDR3, as DNA: TGCGCCAGCACGACGGGGTTGAACACTGAAGCTTTCTTT.

This clone was seen ten or more times. The V call is TRBV6-1, the J call TRBJ1-2; 7 bases are shared with TRBD1. This CDR3 spans 13 amino acids. Germline V gene lookup returns CDR1 MNHNS and CDR2 SASEGT. The junction had 8 bases not matched to a gene; V was cut back by 5 bases and J by 8 bases. The CDR3 reads CASSPDRRWGYTF. As DNA, the CDR3 is TGTGCCAGCAGTCCGGACAGGCGATGGGGCTACACCTTC.

In this sample, this clone turned up many times. The chain is built from TRBV27 and TRBJ2-7, with 11 bases lining up with TRBD2. From germline, CDR1 is MNHEY and CDR2 SMNVEV (reference sequence). The length of the CDR3 is 15 residues. The J segment lost 2 bases and the V segment lost 3 bases, leaving 3 bases of the junction unmatched. The CDR3 loop reads CASSFTSGGAYEQYF. In DNA form, the CDR3 reads TGTGCCAGCAGTTTTACTAGCGGGGGCGCCTACGAGCAGTACTTC.

This clone has ten or more counts. The V gene is TRBV7-9, the J gene TRBJ2-1, with TRBD1 matching 7 bases. Unmatched junction bases numbered 7, after V lost 5 bases and J lost 3 bases. This CDR3 comprises 15 residues. CDR1 is SEHNR, CDR2 FQNEAQ, per germline (reference sequence). CDR3 sequence reads: CASSTGTGDYNEQFF. The CDR3 DNA reads TGTGCCAGCAGCACTGGTACAGGGGACTACAATGAGCAGTTCTTC.

Ten or more counts support this clone. In DNA, the CDR3 is TGTGCCAGTACGTCGACAGGGGGTAATCAGCCCCAGCATTTT. Residues: CASTSTGGNQPQHF. The J gene is TRBJ1-5, the V gene TRBV19; 9 nucleotides match TRBD1. Trimming removed 7 bases from V and 4 bases from J; junction bases left unmatched: 5. CDR3 length: 14 residues. CDR1 LNHDA and CDR2 SQIVND come from the germline V gene (reference sequence).

The sample holds many counts of this clone. The V gene is TRBV6-5, the J gene TRBJ2-7; tentative D call: TRBD1 (5 bases). The CDR3 contains 13 residues. V lost 6 bases, J lost 5 bases, and 14 bases lay in between. CDR1 is MNHEY and CDR2 is SVGAGI in the germline V gene. The CDR3 sequence: CASSWNWGNEQYF. The CDR3 coding sequence is TGTGCCAGCAGCTGGAACTGGGGCAACGAGCAGTACTTC.

This clone was counted ten times or more. The junction departs from germline at one end; a sequencing error may be responsible. The gene calls are TRBV4-1 and TRBJ2-3; 13 bases line up with TRBD2. Germline loops: CDR1 MGHRA, CDR2 YSYEKL. The length of the CDR3 is 16 residues. CDR3 loop: CASSQLGLAGRDTKYF. In nucleotides, the CDR3 is TGCGCCAGCAGCCAACTGGGACTAGCGGGGAGAGATACGAAGTATTTT.

The sample holds many counts of this clone. This rearrangement joins TRBV7-3 to TRBJ2-3, with TRBD2 matching 10 bases. With 2 bases clipped from V and 8 bases from J, the junction kept 4 bases outside the gene matches. CDR3 length equals 14 residues. Germline V lookup: CDR1 SGHTA, CDR2 FQGTGA. CDR3 residues: CASSLEAGGGTQYF. The CDR3 coding sequence is TGTGCCAGCAGCTTAGAAGCGGGGGGGGGTACGCAGTATTTT.

The chain recombines TRBV6-1 with TRBJ2-5; 7 nucleotides align to TRBD1. Losses at the gene ends were 7 bases for V and 1 base for J; bases not matched to a gene: 9. The CDR3 consists of 15 residues. In germline, CDR1 is MNHNS, CDR2 SASEGT. CDR3 sequence reads: CASTSGQNFQETQYF. The CDR3 nucleotides are TGTGCCAGCACCTCGGGACAGAATTTCCAAGAGACCCAGTACTTC.

This clone was detected many times. This chain joins TRBV5-1 and TRBJ2-5; 8 positions match TRBD2. Germline assignment: CDR1 SGHRS and CDR2 YFSETQ. The ends lost 5 bases at V and 5 bases at J; junction bases unmatched: 8. The CDR3 totals 14 residues. DNA for the CDR3: TGCGCCAGCAGATATCCGGGGGGGCCCGAGACCCAGTACTTC. It codes for CASRYPGGPETQYF.

This clone was observed many times. CDR3 sequence: CASSVRQGAKTEAFF. CDR3 DNA: TGTGCCAGCAGTGTTAGACAGGGGGCTAAAACTGAAGCTTTCTTT. The genes are TRBV6-1 and TRBJ1-1; 10 bases are shared with TRBD1. The germline V gene has CDR1 MNHNS and CDR2 SASEGT. The CDR3 runs to 15 residues. V was clipped by 4 bases and J by 5 bases; unmatched bases: 7.

The table lists this clone with many counts. V and J are TRBV6-4 and TRBJ2-5; 8 bases are a match to TRBD2. Trimming removed 0 bases from V and 5 bases from J; junction bases left unmatched: 8. Germline values: CDR1 MRHNA, CDR2 SNTAGT. The CDR3 covers 16 residues. This CDR3 is CASSDSVAGGAETQYF. CDR3 coding DNA: TGTGCCAGCAGTGACTCCGTGGCGGGGGGAGCGGAGACCCAGTACTTC.